What follows describes a single T cell receptor (beta chain). Its antigen remains undetermined. No base qualities exist here, and no much larger clone lies one base off it. This specimen belongs to a study of T cell responses to AZD1222 COVID-19 vaccine (dated by TCRdb to 2020 to 2023). Context from the whole study: TCR sequencing was performed for over 230 trial participants, of whom 200 to 220 were given two doses of AZD1222 and approximately 26 were given two doses of MenACWY control vaccine. Trial participants were enrolled by age into 18-55, 56-69 and 70-plus year subgroups, with approximately 150, 30 and 60 TCR-sequenced participants respectively. Study-level results and caveats: Spike-specific TCR breadth and depth rose significantly after two AZD1222 doses compared with day 0 and with MenACWY recipients. Because no samples from the day 14 peak response were available, repertoires could be characterized only after the peak T cell response. Conclusions about previously exposed vaccinees were limited because only six AZD1222 recipients were SARS-CoV-2 seropositive at baseline. Nearly half of unique spike-specific TCRs reportedly recognized epitopes outside regions mutated in the B.1.351 and B.1.1.7 variants. Vaccine-associated CD4 TCRs spanned the whole spike protein, with dominant responses in regions 160-218 and 743-854. In the small 56-69-year group, the increase in depth fell short of significance, most likely because of low power. Most participants were white British and females outnumbered males, and the authors suggested that clonal diversity may have been underestimated.

V sheds 6 bases and J sheds 0 bases, leaving 11 bases between their ends. The CDR3 holds 15 amino acids from the cysteine to the phenylalanine. The retained sequence is limited to the CDR3, 45 bases, with the frame set at the first base. Sequences MNHEY (CDR1) and SVGAGI (CDR2) are obtained from the germline V gene. The CDR3 regions of human TCRbeta chains were subjected to immunosequencing. As for the original processing: Repertoire TCRs were matched against a reference library of SARS-CoV-2-specific TCRs generated with the MIRA antigen-specificity platform. Breadth was defined as the fraction of unique TCRs that were SARS-CoV-2-associated. Depth was defined as the fraction of total T cells that were SARS-CoV-2-associated. Using the MIRA data, every spike-specific TCR was mapped to the spike region that the TCR reacted to and assigned to either a CD4 or a CD8 class. Log10-transformed breadth and depth values were compared by one-way ANOVA with Sidak's multiple comparisons tests. TCRdb stores this immuneACCESS table with in-frame sequences only. Part of the clones is absent; in the studies checked, under half of the shortfall reflects unresolved V genes, and no reason is known for the rest. The V and J calls and clone size were taken over from that table, and D and trimming were inferred from the DNA. This sample gives fewer than 150,000 clones in total; about 86% of them show up just once. In total, the top ten clones hold roughly 18% of the sample.

The time point label for this specimen denotes: about 28 days (+/-7) after the second vaccine dose. AZD1222 recipients with second doses at about 4 weeks or about 12 weeks were pooled, because spike-specific TCR depth and breadth did not differ between schedules. Vaccinee samples came from UK trials COV001 and COV002, including a single-blind randomized controlled phase 2/3 trial of AZD1222 (ChAdOx1 nCoV-19) in healthy adults. For TCRbeta chain sequencing, PBMC samples from trial participants were taken at day 0 and at day 28 after the second dose. The sample here was peripheral blood, taken 28 days after the second AZD1222 dose. This receptor chain uses TRBV6-5 and TRBJ1-4, and the D gene may be TRBD1, 5 bases matching. This receptor was taken from an adult who received the AZD1222 COVID-19 vaccine. The CDR3 protein: CASSHGQATNEKLFF. The DNA sequence is TGTGCCAGCAGCCACGGACAAGCAACTAATGAAAAACTGTTTTTT.